Below are 20 T cell receptor beta chains sequenced from a single sample in a study of blood T cell repertoires in COVID-19. Produced via immunoSEQ multiplex PCR; TCRdb's table is partial and in-frame only. The sample has some 300,000 clones, about 87% seen once. What was sequenced was peripheral blood. The receptor set was obtained from a woman between 50 and 59 years old with COVID-19, enrolled during active disease.

V and J are TRBV6-5 and TRBJ2-7; 8 bases line up with TRBD1. Trimming removed 6 bases from V and 0 bases from J; junction bases left unmatched: 4. This CDR3 contains 14 residues. The germline V gene encodes CDR1 MNHEY and CDR2 SVGAGI. The CDR3 DNA follows: TGTGCCAGCAGACGGGGACAGGCCTCCTACGAGCAGTACTTC. Encoded protein: CASRRGQASYEQYF.

In nucleotides, the CDR3 is TGCAGCGTCCCGAGGGTCTATGGCTACACCTTC. As protein: CSVPRVYGYTF. The chain has TRBV29-1 and TRBJ1-2, with D unclear. The CDR3 has 11 amino acids. Germline V gene lookup returns CDR1 SQVTM and CDR2 ANQGSEA. Deletions cut 6 bases from V and 4 bases from J, with 9 bases between.

The gene calls are TRBV18 and TRBJ2-1; TRBD2 agrees at 9 bases. V trimming: 2 bases; J trimming: 3 bases; junction bases outside the gene matches: 5. Germline-derived CDR1 and CDR2 are KGHSH and LQKENI. The CDR3 loop spans 16 amino acids. CDR3 bases: TGTGCCAGCTCACCATTAAGTAGCGGGGGCTACAATGAGCAGTTCTTC. Residues: CASSPLSSGGYNEQFF.

This clone has a single count. CDR3 coding DNA: TGTGCCAGCAGCTACTGGGACTATGAAGAGACCGGGGAGCTGTTTTTT. It specifies CASSYWDYEETGELFF. The gene calls are TRBV5-6 and TRBJ2-2; 7 bases line up with TRBD2. Germline V gene data show CDR1 as SGHDT and CDR2 as YYEEEE. V lost 3 bases to trimming and J lost 5 bases; unmatched junction nucleotides: 10. This CDR3 has 16 amino acids.

The gene calls are TRBV19 and TRBJ2-2; D uncertain. This CDR3 has 14 residues. Germline V gene lookup returns CDR1 LNHDA and CDR2 SQIVND (reference sequence). V was cut by 7 bases and J by 3 bases, with 12 bases left in between. DNA for the CDR3: TGTGCCAGTAACCCTACGGGTCACACCGGGGAGCTGTTTTTT. It specifies CASNPTGHTGELFF. Complete variable domain (other parts from reference TRBV19 and TRBJ2-2): DGGITQSPKYLFRKEGQNVTLSCEQNLNHDAMYWYRQDPGQGLRLIYYSQIVNDFQKGDIAEGYSVSREKKESFPLTVTSAQKNPTAFYLCASNPTGHTGELFFGEGSRLTVL.

This clone occurred many times. V is TRBV6-4 and J is TRBJ2-3, with 7 bases matching TRBD1. The J segment lost 0 bases and the V segment lost 4 bases, leaving 4 bases of the junction unmatched. This CDR3 contains 15 residues. CDR1 is MRHNA, CDR2 SNTAGT, per germline. CDR3 DNA sequence: TGTGCCAGCAGTGCCGGGACAGCTAGCACAGATACGCAGTATTTT. Translating gives CASSAGTASTDTQYF.

The gene calls are TRBV15 and TRBJ1-5; no reliable D call. This CDR3 is 14 amino acids long. The germline V and J ends were trimmed by 0 bases and 5 bases, with 8 bases remaining between them. CDR1 LNHNV and CDR2 YYDKDF come from the germline V gene (reference sequence). CDR3 amino acids: CATSRDNGYQPQHF. For the CDR3, the DNA is TGTGCCACCAGCAGAGATAACGGTTATCAGCCCCAGCATTTT.

This rearrangement joins TRBV14 to TRBJ2-3; no definite D call. The germline V and J ends were trimmed by 0 bases and 9 bases, with 10 bases remaining between them. CDR1 is SGHDN and CDR2 is FVKESK in the germline V gene. The CDR3 sequence is 13 residues long. The CDR3 loop is CASSQEVDFTQYF. In DNA form, the CDR3 reads TGTGCCAGCAGCCAAGAGGTTGACTTCACGCAGTATTTT.

The CDR3 region has the DNA TGTGCCAGCAGTTTACATAGCCCTACTGACTATCAGCCCCAGCATTTT. This gives the protein CASSLHSPTDYQPQHF. This chain links TRBV27 with TRBJ1-5; D uncertain. From germline, CDR1 is MNHEY and CDR2 SMNVEV (reference sequence). V was clipped by 2 bases and J by 5 bases, with 16 bases between them. CDR3 length: 16 residues.

The sample holds one count of this clone. V usage is TRBV29-1 and J usage is TRBJ2-1, with TRBD2 matching 10 bases. CDR1 is SQVTM, CDR2 ANQGSEA, per germline. The CDR3 runs 18 residues. Trimming removed 5 bases from V and 6 bases from J; junction bases left unmatched: 19. CDR3 protein: CSVPKSGLTSGYPNEQFF. The CDR3 nucleotides read TGCAGCGTTCCGAAATCGGGTCTGACTAGCGGGTACCCCAATGAGCAGTTCTTC.

V usage is TRBV9 and J usage is TRBJ1-4; maybe TRBD1 (5 bases). V lost 2 bases to trimming and J lost 1 base, with 9 bases between them. CDR1 SGDLS and CDR2 YYNGEE come from the germline V gene. This CDR3 comprises 15 residues. This CDR3 reads CASSVLGGTNEKLFF. Here the CDR3 DNA reads TGTGCCAGCAGCGTGCTCGGGGGAACTAATGAAAAACTGTTTTTT.

The chain employs TRBV5-5 and TRBJ2-7; D remains unclear. CDR3 length: 14 amino acids. CDR1 SGHKS and CDR2 YYEKEE come from the germline V gene (reference sequence). Trimming took 0 bases from V and 1 from J, leaving 8 bases between them. Here the CDR3 DNA reads TGTGCCAGCAGCTTGGGTAGAGAATCCTACGAGCAGTACTTC. Protein product: CASSLGRESYEQYF.

This clone was detected only once. The genes are TRBV19 and TRBJ1-2; TRBD1 is a possible D gene (5 bases). With 2 bases removed from V and 4 bases from J, the gap between germline ends came to 14 bases. CDR1 and CDR2 (germline): LNHDA, SQIVND (reference sequence). The CDR3 has 15 amino acids. This chain's CDR3 is CASSISAGDGYGYTF. The CDR3 DNA sequence: TGTGCCAGTAGTATAAGTGCGGGGGATGGCTATGGCTACACCTTC. The full variable domain, completed using reference TRBV19 and TRBJ1-2, is DGGITQSPKYLFRKEGQNVTLSCEQNLNHDAMYWYRQDPGQGLRLIYYSQIVNDFQKGDIAEGYSVSREKKESFPLTVTSAQKNPTAFYLCASSISAGDGYGYTFGSGTRLTVV.

The CDR3: CASSSGTGGGEQFF. CDR3 DNA: TGTGCCAGCAGCTCCGGGACAGGGGGAGGTGAGCAGTTCTTC. The chain employs TRBV28 and TRBJ2-1; 11 bases are a match to TRBD1. V lost 6 bases, J lost 9 bases, and 7 bases stayed unmatched. The CDR3 contains 14 residues. Germline loops: CDR1 MDHEN, CDR2 SYDVKM.

This clone has just one count. The chain recombines TRBV30 with TRBJ2-3, with 10 bases that match TRBD1. This CDR3 spans 15 amino acids. Trimming took 8 bases from V and 4 from J; bases not matched to a gene: 12. Germline V CDR1 and CDR2: GTSNPN, SVGIG (reference sequence). This chain's CDR3 is CAARRTGGGPDTQYF. The CDR3 nucleotides are TGTGCCGCACGGAGGACAGGGGGGGGCCCAGATACGCAGTATTTT.

The chain joins TRBV11-2 to TRBJ2-7, with D possibly being TRBD2 (6 bases). This CDR3 spans 14 amino acids. Between the trimmed V and J ends, which lost 2 bases and 4 bases, there was a span of 12 bases. Germline V gene sequence: CDR1 SGHAT, CDR2 FQNNGV. The DNA of the CDR3 is TGTGCCAGCAGCTTACGGGCGGGAAGTTACGAGCAGTACTTC. It specifies CASSLRAGSYEQYF. The full variable domain, rest sourced from reference TRBV11-2 and TRBJ2-7, is EAGVAQSPRYKIIEKRQSVAFWCNPISGHATLYWYQQILGQGPKLLIQFQNNGVVDDSQLPKDRFSAERLKGVDSTLKIQPAKLEDSAVYLCASSLRAGSYEQYFGPGTRLTVT.

The CDR3 loop reads CASSLGRVATDTQYF. The CDR3 coding sequence is TGTGCCAGCAGCTTAGGGCGGGTTGCGACAGATACGCAGTATTTT. The chain combines TRBV11-3 with TRBJ2-3; tentative D call: TRBD2 (5 bases). V was clipped by 1 base and J by 3 bases, with 11 bases between them. From germline, CDR1 is SGHNT and CDR2 YENEEA. This CDR3 is built from 15 residues.

The chain recombines TRBV25-1 with TRBJ1-2; 9 nucleotides agree with TRBD1. The CDR3 runs 15 residues. CDR1 MGHDK and CDR2 SYGVNS come from the germline V gene. The junction had 7 bases not matched to a gene; V was cut back by 5 bases and J by 3 bases. The CDR3 sequence is CASSFRQGGDYGYTF. Here the CDR3 DNA reads TGTGCCAGCAGTTTCCGACAGGGGGGTGACTATGGCTACACCTTC.

This chain's CDR3 is CSVRTHRGNNEQFF. The CDR3 DNA reads as TGCAGCGTTCGCACCCACCGGGGGAACAATGAGCAGTTCTTC. The chain employs TRBV29-1 and TRBJ2-1, with D perhaps matching TRBD2 (6 bases). CDR3 length equals 14 residues. Germline V lookup: CDR1 SQVTM, CDR2 ANQGSEA. Deletions cut 5 bases from V and 5 bases from J, with 16 bases between.

CDR3 nucleotide sequence: TGTGCCAGCTCTGGGAGCTCCTACAATGAGCAGTTCTTC. Amino acid sequence: CASSGSSYNEQFF. This chain joins TRBV2 and TRBJ2-1, with D possibly being TRBD2 (5 bases). Looked up from germline, CDR1 is SNHLY and CDR2 is FYNNEI. Between the trimmed V and J ends, which lost 8 bases and 0 bases, there was a span of 8 bases. This CDR3 contains 13 residues.